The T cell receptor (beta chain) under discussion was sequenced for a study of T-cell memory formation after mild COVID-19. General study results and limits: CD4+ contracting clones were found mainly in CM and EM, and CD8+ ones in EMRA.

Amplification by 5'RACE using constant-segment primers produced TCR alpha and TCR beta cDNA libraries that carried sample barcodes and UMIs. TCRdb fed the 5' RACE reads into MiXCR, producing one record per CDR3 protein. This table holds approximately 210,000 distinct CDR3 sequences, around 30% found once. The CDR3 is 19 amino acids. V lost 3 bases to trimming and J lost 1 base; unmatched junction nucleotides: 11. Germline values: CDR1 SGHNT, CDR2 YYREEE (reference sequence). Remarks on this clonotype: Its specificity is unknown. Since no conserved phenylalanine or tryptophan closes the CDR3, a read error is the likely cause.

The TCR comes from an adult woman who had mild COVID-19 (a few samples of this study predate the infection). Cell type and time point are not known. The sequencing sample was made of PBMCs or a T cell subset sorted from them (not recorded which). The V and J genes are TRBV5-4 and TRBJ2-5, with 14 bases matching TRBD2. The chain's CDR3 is CASSSYRLAGGPLQETQYL. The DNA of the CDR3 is TGTGCCAGCAGCTCCTATCGACTAGCGGGAGGGCCCCTCCAAGAGACCCAGTACTTA.